A single sample is the source of the 14 T cell receptor beta chains below, sequenced in a study of blood T cell repertoires in COVID-19. Method: immunoSEQ multiplex PCR; TCRdb's copy keeps in-frame clones and lacks some. The sample lists around 300,000 clones; 87% were seen once. Sequenced sample: peripheral blood. The receptor source for this set is a man aged 45 to 65 with active or convalescent COVID-19.

The V call is TRBV5-1, the J call TRBJ2-7; 15 bases agree with TRBD2. The length of the CDR3 is 15 residues. The V gene's germline CDR1 is SGHRS and CDR2 YFSETQ. Trimming took 0 bases from V and 9 from J; bases not matched to a gene: 4. The CDR3 DNA is TGCGCCAGCAGCTTGGGGACTAGCGGGGGGGCCGCGCAGTACTTC. Translation: CASSLGTSGGAAQYF.

This rearrangement joins TRBV6-5 to TRBJ1-3, with D tentatively TRBD1 (5 bases). V was clipped by 6 bases and J by 1 base, with 10 bases between them. Germline V lookup: CDR1 MNHEY, CDR2 SVGAGI. This CDR3 has 14 residues. CDR3 nucleotide sequence: TGTGCCAGCAGATACCAGGGATCTGGAAACACCATATATTTT. Translated: CASRYQGSGNTIYF.

V usage is TRBV11-2 and J usage is TRBJ2-7, with D possibly TRBD1 on 5 matching bases. V was trimmed by 0 bases and J by 6 bases, leaving 12 bases between them. Germline CDR1 and CDR2: SGHAT and FQNNGV. The CDR3 covers 14 residues. The CDR3 bases are TGTGCCAGCAGCTTAGAATGGGGCAGGAGCGAGCAGTACTTC. This sequence encodes CASSLEWGRSEQYF.

The table lists this clone with a count of one. The chain couples TRBV18 to TRBJ1-2, with TRBD1 as a possible D gene (6 bases). Trimming removed 2 bases at V and 3 bases at J, with 16 bases between. The CDR3 spans 16 residues. CDR1 KGHSH and CDR2 LQKENI come from the germline V gene. The CDR3 region is CASSPGRDTGYYGYTF. The CDR3 DNA follows: TGTGCCAGCTCACCAGGACGGGATACAGGGTACTATGGCTACACCTTC.

The chain employs TRBV4-1 and TRBJ1-3, with no clear D. The CDR3 loop spans 16 amino acids. Germline loops: CDR1 MGHRA, CDR2 YSYEKL. V dropped 2 bases and J dropped 0 bases, with 11 bases sitting between them. DNA for the CDR3: TGCGCCAGCAGCCAAAGGGAGAGCTTCTCTGGAAACACCATATATTTT. It yields the protein CASSQRESFSGNTIYF.

This clone was seen only once. V usage is TRBV3-1 (or the pseudogene TRBV3-2) and J usage is TRBJ1-1, with a weak D call TRBD1 (5 bases). The CDR3 is 14 amino acids. V was cut by 5 bases and J by 6 bases, with 16 bases left in between. Germline V gene lookup returns CDR1 LGHDT and CDR2 YNNKEL (reference sequence). DNA of the CDR3: TGTGCCAGCAGCATAAGAGGGAGGGGCCCTGAAGCTTTCTTT. Residues: CASSIRGRGPEAFF.

The CDR3 nucleotides read TGTGCCAGCAGCTTAGCAGGGGAGGGCACTGAAGCTTTCTTT. As protein: CASSLAGEGTEAFF. V is TRBV11-1 and J is TRBJ1-1; weak D call: TRBD1 (5 bases). CDR1 is SGHAT and CDR2 is FQDESV in the germline V gene (reference sequence). The CDR3 contains 14 residues. Trimming took 0 bases from V and 4 from J, leaving 9 bases between them.

This clone was detected only once. V gene TRBV2 combines with J gene TRBJ1-1; D gene unclear. V dropped 6 bases and J dropped 4 bases, with 9 bases sitting between them. The CDR3 is 12 residues long. Per germline, CDR1 SNHLY and CDR2 FYNNEI. The CDR3 sequence: CASRRHPTEAFF. In DNA form, the CDR3 reads TGTGCCAGCAGGAGACACCCCACTGAAGCTTTCTTT.

J is TRBJ1-5 and V is TRBV27; 8 bases line up with TRBD1. The J segment lost 3 bases and the V segment lost 6 bases, leaving 13 bases of the junction unmatched. Germline CDR1 reads MNHEY; CDR2 reads SMNVEV (reference sequence). The CDR3 runs 17 residues. The CDR3 spells CASSRKPQGANNQPQHF. The CDR3 region has the DNA TGTGCCAGCAGCAGAAAGCCCCAGGGGGCTAACAATCAGCCCCAGCATTTT.

This chain connects TRBV6-4 to TRBJ1-1, with 8 bases lining up with TRBD1. The germline gives CDR1 MRHNA, CDR2 SNTAGT. The CDR3 contains 16 residues. V dropped 4 bases and J dropped 0; count of bases not matched to a gene: 7. The CDR3 reads CASSVSTGALNTEAFF. DNA for the CDR3: TGTGCCAGCAGTGTCTCGACAGGGGCGTTGAACACTGAAGCTTTCTTT.

The rearrangement links TRBV27 to TRBJ1-2; D possibly corresponds to TRBD1 (6 bases). Looked up from germline, CDR1 is MNHEY and CDR2 is SMNVEV (reference sequence). The CDR3 has 14 residues. Trimming shortened V by 2 bases and J by 2 bases, and 9 bases separated the two germline ends. This CDR3 is CASSLKGGNYGYTF. The CDR3 DNA sequence: TGTGCCAGCAGTTTAAAGGGGGGGAACTATGGCTACACCTTC.

A remark on this clone: Other DNA sequences from this sample encode an identical CDR3 as well. The chain uses TRBV19 and TRBJ2-2; possibly TRBD1 for D (6 bases). Per germline, CDR1 LNHDA and CDR2 SQIVND (reference sequence). The CDR3 loop spans 15 amino acids. The ends were cut back, 9 bases at V and 6 bases at J, with 20 bases in the middle. CDR3 DNA sequence: TGTGCCAGCGTCCGTGGGGGCCGAGAATCCGGGGAGCTGTTTTTT. Its translation is CASVRGGRESGELFF.

The V call is TRBV5-4, the J call TRBJ1-2; 10 nucleotides agree with TRBD1. Germline-derived CDR1 and CDR2 are SGHNT and YYREEE (reference sequence). This CDR3 is 19 amino acids long. V gave up 3 bases and J gave up 3 bases; unmatched junction bases: 17. The DNA for the CDR3 is TGTGCCAGCAGCTCAAGATCCGGGACAGGGGAATTCGGTTACTATGGCTACACCTTC. It is translated as CASSSRSGTGEFGYYGYTF. Variable domain in full (rest from reference TRBV5-4 and TRBJ1-2): ETGVTQSPTHLIKTRGQQVTLRCSSQSGHNTVSWYQQALGQGPQFIFQYYREEENGRGNFPPRFSGLQFPNYSSELNVNALELDDSALYLCASSSRSGTGEFGYYGYTFGSGTRLTVV.

This clone showed up just once. The genes are TRBV28 and TRBJ2-7, with 7 bases aligning to TRBD1. Trimming cost V 5 bases and J 0 bases; bases outside gene matches: 7. This CDR3 is 15 amino acids long. The germline V gene has CDR1 MDHEN and CDR2 SYDVKM. CDR3 in amino acids: CASSPRTGFSYEQYF. Written as DNA, the CDR3 is TGTGCCAGCAGTCCACGGACAGGCTTCTCCTACGAGCAGTACTTC.